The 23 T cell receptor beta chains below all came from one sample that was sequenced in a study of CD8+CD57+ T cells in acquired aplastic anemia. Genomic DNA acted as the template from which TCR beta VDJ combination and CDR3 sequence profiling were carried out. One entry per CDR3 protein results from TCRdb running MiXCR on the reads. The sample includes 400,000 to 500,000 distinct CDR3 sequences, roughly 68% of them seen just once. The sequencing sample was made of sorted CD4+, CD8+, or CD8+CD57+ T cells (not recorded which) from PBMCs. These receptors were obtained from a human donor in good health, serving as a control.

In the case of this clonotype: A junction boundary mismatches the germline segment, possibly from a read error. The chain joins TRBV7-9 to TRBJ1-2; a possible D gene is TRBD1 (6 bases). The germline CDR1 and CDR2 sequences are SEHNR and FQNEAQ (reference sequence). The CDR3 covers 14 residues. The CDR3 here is CASRGGQVNTEAIF. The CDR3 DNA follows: TGTGCCAGCAGGGGGGGGCAGGTAAACACTGAAGCCATCTTC.

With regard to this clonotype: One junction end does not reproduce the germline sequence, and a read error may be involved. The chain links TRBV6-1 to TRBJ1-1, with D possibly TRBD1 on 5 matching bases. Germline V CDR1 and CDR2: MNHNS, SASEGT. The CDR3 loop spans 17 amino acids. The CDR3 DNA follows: TGTGCCAGCAGTCAAACTGACTATGGAGAGGGGAACACTGAAGCTCTCTTT. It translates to CASSQTDYGEGNTEALF.

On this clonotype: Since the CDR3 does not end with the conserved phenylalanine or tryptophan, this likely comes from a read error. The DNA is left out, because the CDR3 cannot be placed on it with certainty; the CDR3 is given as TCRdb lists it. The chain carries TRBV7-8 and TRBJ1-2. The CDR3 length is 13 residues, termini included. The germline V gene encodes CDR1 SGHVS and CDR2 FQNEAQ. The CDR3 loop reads CASSNGANCHYGY.

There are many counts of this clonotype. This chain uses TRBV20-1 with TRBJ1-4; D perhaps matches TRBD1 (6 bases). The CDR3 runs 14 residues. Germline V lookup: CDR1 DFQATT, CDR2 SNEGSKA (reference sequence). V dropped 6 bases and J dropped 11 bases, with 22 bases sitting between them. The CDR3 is CSALAGEGGVKLFF. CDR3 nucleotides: TGCAGTGCCCTCGCAGGGGAAGGGGGAGTGAAACTGTTTTTT.

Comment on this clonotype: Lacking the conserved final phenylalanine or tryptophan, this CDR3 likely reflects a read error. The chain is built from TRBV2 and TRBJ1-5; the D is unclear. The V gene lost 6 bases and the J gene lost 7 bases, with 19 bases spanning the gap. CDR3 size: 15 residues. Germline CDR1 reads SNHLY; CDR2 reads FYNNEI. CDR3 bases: TGTGCCAGCAGCTTGACGACAAGCCCTGGCCAGCCCCAGCATGGT. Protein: CASSLTTSPGQPQHG.

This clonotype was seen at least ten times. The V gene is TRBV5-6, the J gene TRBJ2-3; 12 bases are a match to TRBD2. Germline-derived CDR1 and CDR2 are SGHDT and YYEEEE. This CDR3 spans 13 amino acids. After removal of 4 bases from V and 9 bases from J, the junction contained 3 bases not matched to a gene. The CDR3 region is CASSQLAGGTQYF. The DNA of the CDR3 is TGTGCCAGCAGCCAACTAGCGGGGGGAACGCAGTATTTT.

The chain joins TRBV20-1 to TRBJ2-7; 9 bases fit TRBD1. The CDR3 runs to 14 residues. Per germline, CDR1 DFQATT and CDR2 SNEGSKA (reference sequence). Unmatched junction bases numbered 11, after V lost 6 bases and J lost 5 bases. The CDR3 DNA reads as TGCAGTGCAGCCCCCGGGACAGGGTCCCACGAGCAGTACTTC. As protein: CSAAPGTGSHEQYF.

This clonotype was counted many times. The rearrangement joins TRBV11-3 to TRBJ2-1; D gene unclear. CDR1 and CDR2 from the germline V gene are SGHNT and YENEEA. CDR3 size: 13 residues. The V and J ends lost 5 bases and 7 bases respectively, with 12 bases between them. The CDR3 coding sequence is TGTGCCAGCAGCCCGCCGGAGAGAAATGAGCAGTTCTTC. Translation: CASSPPERNEQFF.

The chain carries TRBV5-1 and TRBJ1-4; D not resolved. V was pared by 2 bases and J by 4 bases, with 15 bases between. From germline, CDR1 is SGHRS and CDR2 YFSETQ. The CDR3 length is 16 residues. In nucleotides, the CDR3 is TGCGCCAGCAGCTTAGCCGGCAGCTACGTTAATGAAAAACTGTTTTTT. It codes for CASSLAGSYVNEKLFF.

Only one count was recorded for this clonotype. CDR3: CAGGGQVTYEQYF. CDR3 DNA sequence: TGTGCCGGCGGGGGACAGGTAACCTACGAGCAGTACTTC. The V and J genes are TRBV6-1 and TRBJ2-7; D might be TRBD1 (8 bases). Per germline, CDR1 MNHNS and CDR2 SASEGT. CDR3 length: 13 residues. Trimming took 11 bases from V and 2 from J, leaving 16 bases between them.

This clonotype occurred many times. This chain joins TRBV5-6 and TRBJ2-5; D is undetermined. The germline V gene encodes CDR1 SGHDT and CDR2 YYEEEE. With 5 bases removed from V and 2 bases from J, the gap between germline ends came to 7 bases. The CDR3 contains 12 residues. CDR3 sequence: CASSDFQETQYF. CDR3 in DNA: TGTGCCAGCAGTGATTTTCAAGAGACCCAGTACTTC.

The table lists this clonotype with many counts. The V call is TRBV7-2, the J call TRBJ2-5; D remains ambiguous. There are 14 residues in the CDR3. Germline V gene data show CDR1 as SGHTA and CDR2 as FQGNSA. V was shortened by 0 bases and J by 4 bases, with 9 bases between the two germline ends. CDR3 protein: CASSLAPGRETQYF. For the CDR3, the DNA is TGTGCCAGCAGCTTAGCCCCGGGTAGAGAGACCCAGTACTTC.

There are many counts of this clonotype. CDR3 sequence: CASSSRQYTDTQYF. CDR3 sequence (DNA): TGTGCCAGTAGTTCACGACAGTACACAGATACGCAGTATTTT. This chain links TRBV19 with TRBJ2-3, with D maybe TRBD1 (5 bases). CDR3 size: 14 residues. V shed 5 bases and J shed 2 bases, with 11 bases lying between them. Germline V gene sequence: CDR1 LNHDA, CDR2 SQIVND (reference sequence).

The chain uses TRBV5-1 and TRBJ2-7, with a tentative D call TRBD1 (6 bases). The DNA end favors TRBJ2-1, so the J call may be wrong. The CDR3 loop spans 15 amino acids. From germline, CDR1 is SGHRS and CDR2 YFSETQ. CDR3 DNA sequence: TGCGCCAGCAGCTTGGGGGCTGGGGGACATTACGAGCAGTTCTTC. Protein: CASSLGAGGHYEQFF.

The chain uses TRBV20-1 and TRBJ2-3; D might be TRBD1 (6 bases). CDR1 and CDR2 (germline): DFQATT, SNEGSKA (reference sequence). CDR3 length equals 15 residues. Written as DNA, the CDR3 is TGCAGCGCTGAAGAGACAGGTCGGACGGTTGATACGCAGTATTTT. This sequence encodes CSAEETGRTVDTQYF.

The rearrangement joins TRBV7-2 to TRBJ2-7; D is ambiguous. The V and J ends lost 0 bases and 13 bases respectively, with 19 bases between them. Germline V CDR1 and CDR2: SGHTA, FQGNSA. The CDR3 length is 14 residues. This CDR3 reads CASSLAPSVSTDYF. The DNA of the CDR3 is TGTGCCAGCAGCTTAGCCCCAAGCGTCTCAACGGACTACTTC.

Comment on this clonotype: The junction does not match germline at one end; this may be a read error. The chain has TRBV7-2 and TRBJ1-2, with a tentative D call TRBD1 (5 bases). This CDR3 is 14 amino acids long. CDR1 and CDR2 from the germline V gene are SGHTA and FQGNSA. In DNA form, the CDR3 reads TGTGCCAGCAGCTTAGAAGTGGGGGAGCAGTTTTTTAGATTC. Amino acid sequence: CASSLEVGEQFFRF.

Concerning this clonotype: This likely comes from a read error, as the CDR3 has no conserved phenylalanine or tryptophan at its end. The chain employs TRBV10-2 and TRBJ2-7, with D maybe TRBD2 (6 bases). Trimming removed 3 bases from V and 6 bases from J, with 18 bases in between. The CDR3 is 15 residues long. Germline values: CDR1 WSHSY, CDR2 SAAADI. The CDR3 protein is CASSDGGAVVGEQYS. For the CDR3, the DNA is TGCGCCAGCAGTGATGGAGGGGCGGTGGTGGGCGAGCAGTACTCC.

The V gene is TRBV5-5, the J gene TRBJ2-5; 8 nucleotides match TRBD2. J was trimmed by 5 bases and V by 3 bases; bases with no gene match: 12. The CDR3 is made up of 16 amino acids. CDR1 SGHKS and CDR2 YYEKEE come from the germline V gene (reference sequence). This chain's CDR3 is CASSSRLAGGKETQYF. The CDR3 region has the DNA TGTGCCAGCAGCTCCCGGCTCGCGGGGGGAAAGGAGACCCAGTACTTC. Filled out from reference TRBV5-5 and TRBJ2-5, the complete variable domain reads DAGVTQSPTHLIKTRGQQVTLRCSPISGHKSVSWYQQVLGQGPQFIFQYYEKEERGRGNFPDRFSARQFPNYSSELNVNALLLGDSALYLCASSSRLAGGKETQYFGPGTRLLVL.

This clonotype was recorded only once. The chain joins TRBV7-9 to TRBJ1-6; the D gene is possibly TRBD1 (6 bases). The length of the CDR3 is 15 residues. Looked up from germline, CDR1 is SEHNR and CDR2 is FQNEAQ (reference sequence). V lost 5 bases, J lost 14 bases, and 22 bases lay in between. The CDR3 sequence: CASSALQGGLKALHF. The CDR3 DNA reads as TGTGCCAGCAGCGCATTACAGGGAGGCCTCAAAGCCCTCCACTTT.

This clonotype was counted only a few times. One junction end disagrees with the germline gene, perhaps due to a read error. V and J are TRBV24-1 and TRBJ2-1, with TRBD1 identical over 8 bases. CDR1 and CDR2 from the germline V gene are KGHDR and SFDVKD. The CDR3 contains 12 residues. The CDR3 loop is CATSDLGTGLSF. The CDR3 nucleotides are TGTGCCACCAGTGACCTAGGGACAGGTTTAAGCTTC.

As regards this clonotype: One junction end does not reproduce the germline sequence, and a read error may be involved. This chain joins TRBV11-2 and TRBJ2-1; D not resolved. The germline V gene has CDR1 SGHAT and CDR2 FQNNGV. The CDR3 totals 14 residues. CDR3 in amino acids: CASSIDYNYNEQFF. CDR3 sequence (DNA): TGTGCCAGCAGCATAGATTATAATTACAATGAGCAGTTCTTC.

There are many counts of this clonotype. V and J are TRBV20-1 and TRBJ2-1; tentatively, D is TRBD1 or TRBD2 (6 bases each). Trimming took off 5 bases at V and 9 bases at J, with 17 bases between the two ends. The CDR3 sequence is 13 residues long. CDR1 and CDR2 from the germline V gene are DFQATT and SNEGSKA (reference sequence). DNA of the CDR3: TGCAGTGCTCACCGGGACTCACAGGGTGAGCAGTTCTTC. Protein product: CSAHRDSQGEQFF.